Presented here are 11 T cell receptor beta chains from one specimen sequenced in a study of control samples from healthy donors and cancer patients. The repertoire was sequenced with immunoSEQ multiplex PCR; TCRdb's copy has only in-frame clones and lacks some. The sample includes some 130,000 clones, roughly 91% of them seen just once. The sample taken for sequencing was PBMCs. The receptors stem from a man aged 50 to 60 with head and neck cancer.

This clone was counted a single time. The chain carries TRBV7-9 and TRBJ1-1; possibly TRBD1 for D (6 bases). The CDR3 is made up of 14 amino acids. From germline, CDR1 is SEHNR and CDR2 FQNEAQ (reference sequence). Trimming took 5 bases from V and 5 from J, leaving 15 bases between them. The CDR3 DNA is TGTGCCAGCAGCCCAGTCCAGGGGCTGACTGAAGCTTTCTTT. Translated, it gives CASSPVQGLTEAFF.

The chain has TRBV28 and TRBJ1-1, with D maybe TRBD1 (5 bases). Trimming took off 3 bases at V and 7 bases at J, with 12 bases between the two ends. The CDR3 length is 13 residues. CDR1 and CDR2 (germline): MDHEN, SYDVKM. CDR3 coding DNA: TGTGCCAGCAGTTTCTCAGGGAGGGATGAAGCTTTCTTT. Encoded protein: CASSFSGRDEAFF.

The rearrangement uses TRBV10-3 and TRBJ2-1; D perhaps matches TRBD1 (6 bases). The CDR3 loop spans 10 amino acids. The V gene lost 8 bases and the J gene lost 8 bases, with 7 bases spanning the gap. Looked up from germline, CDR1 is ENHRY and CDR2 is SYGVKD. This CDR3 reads CAIGTYEQFF. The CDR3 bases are TGTGCCATCGGGACATATGAGCAGTTCTTC.

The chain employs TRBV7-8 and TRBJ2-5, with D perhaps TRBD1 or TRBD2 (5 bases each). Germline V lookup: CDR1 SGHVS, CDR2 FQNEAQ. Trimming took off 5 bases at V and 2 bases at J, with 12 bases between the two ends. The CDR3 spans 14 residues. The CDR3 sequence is CASSRGTAQETQYF. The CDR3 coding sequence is TGTGCCAGCAGCCGAGGGACCGCACAAGAGACCCAGTACTTC.

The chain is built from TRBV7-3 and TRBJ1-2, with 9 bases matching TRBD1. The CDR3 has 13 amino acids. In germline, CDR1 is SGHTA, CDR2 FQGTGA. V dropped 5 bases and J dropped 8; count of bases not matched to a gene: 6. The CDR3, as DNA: TGTGCCAGCAGCGAGTGGACAGGGGCCGGCTACACCTTC. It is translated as CASSEWTGAGYTF.

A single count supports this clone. The CDR3 coding sequence is TGCAGGGTGGACTATGGCTACACCTTC. It yields the protein CRVDYGYTF. This chain links TRBV20-1 with TRBJ1-2; the D is unclear. Germline CDR1 DFQATT, CDR2 SNEGSKA (reference sequence). The CDR3 sequence is 9 residues long.

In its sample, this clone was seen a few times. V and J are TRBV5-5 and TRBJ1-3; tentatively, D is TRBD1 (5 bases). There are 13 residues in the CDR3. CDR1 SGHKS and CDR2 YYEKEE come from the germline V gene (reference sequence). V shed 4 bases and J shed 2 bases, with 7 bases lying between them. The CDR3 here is CASSGGTGNTIYF. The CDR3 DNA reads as TGTGCCAGCAGCGGGGGTACTGGAAACACCATATATTTT.

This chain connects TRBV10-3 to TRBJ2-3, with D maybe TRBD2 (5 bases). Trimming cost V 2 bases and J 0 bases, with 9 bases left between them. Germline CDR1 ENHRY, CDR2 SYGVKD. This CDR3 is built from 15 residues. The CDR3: CAISEAGISTDTQYF. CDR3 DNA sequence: TGTGCCATCAGTGAGGCGGGTATAAGCACAGATACGCAGTATTTT.

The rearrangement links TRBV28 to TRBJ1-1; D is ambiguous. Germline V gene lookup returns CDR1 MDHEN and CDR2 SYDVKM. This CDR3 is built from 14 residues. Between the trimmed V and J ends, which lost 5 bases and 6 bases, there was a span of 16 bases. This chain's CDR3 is CASSPSGGFAEAFF. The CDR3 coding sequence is TGTGCCAGCAGTCCCTCGGGAGGGTTCGCTGAAGCTTTCTTT. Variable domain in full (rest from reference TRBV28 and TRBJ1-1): DVKVTQSSRYLVKRTGEKVFLECVQDMDHENMFWYRQDPGLGLRLIYFSYDVKMKEKGDIPEGYSVSREKKERFSLILESASTNQTSMYLCASSPSGGFAEAFFGQGTRLTVV.

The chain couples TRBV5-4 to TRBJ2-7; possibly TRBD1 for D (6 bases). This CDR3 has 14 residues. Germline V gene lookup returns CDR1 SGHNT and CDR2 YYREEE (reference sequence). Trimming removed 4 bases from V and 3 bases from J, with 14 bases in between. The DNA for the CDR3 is TGTGCCAGCAGCCATGGGGACAACGTCTACGAGCAGTACTTC. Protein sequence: CASSHGDNVYEQYF.

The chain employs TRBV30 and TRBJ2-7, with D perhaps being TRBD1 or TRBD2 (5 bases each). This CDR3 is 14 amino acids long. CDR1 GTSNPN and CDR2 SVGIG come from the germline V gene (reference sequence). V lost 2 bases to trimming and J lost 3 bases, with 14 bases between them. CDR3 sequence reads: CAWSRDGPFYEQYF. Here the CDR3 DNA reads TGTGCCTGGAGTCGGGACGGACCATTCTACGAGCAGTACTTC.